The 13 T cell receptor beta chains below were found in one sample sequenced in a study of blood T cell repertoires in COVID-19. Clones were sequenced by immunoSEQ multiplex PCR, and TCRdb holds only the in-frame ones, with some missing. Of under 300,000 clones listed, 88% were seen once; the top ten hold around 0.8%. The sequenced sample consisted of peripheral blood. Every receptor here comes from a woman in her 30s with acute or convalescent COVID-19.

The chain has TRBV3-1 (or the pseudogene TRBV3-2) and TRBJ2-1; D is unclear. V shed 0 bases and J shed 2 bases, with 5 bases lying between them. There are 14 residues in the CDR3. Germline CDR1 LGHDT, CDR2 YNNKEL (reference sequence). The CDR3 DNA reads TGTGCCAGCAGCCAAGAGCCAGCCTACAATGAGCAGTTCTTC. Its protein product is CASSQEPAYNEQFF.

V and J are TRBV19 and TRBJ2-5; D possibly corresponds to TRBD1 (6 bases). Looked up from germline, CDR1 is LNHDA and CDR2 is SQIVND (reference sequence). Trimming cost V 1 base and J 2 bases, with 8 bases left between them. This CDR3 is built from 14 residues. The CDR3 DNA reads TGTGCCAGTAGTATAGGGGGGCCTCAAGAGACCCAGTACTTC. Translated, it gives CASSIGGPQETQYF.

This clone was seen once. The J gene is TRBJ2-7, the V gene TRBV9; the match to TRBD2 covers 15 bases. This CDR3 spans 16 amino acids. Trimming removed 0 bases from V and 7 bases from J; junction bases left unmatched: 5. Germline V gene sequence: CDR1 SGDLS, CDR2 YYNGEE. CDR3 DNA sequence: TGTGCCAGCAGCGTAGGAGGACTAGCGGGAGGGAGGGAGCAGTACTTC. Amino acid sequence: CASSVGGLAGGREQYF.

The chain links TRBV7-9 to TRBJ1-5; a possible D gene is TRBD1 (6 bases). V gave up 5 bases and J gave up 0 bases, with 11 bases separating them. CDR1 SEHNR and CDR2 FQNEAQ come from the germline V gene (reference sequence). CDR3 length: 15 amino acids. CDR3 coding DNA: TGTGCCAGCAGCCTGCAGGGGCCTAGCAATCAGCCCCAGCATTTT. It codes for CASSLQGPSNQPQHF.

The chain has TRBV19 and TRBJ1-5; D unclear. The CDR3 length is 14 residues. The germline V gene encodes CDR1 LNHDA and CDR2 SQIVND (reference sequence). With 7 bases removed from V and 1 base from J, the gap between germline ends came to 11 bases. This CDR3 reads CASNGDGSNQPQHF. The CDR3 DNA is TGTGCCAGTAACGGGGATGGGAGCAATCAGCCCCAGCATTTT.

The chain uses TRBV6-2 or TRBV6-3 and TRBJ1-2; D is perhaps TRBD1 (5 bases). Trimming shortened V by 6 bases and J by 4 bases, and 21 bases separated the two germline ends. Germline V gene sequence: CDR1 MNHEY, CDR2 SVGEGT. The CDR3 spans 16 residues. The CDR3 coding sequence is TGTGCCAGCAGCCGCCCGGGCAGGGTCGGCAGCTATGGCTACACCTTC. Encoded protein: CASSRPGRVGSYGYTF.

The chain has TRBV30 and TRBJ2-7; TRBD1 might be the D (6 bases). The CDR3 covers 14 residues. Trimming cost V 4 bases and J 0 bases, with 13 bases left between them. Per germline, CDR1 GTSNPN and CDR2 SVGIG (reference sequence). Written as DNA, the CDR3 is TGTGCCTGGATGATTACAGGGAGCTCCTACGAGCAGTACTTC. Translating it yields CAWMITGSSYEQYF. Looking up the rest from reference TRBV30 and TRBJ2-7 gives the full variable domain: SQTIHQWPATLVQPVGSPLSLECTVEGTSNPNLYWYRQAAGRGLQLLFYSVGIGQISSEVPQNLSASRPQDRQFILSSKKLLLSDSGFYLCAWMITGSSYEQYFGPGTRLTVT.

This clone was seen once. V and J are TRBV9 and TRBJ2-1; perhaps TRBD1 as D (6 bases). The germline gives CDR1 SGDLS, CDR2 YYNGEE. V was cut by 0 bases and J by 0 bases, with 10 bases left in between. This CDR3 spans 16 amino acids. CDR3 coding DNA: TGTGCCAGCAGCGTAGGGGGGCTAAGCTCCTACAATGAGCAGTTCTTC. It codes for CASSVGGLSSYNEQFF.

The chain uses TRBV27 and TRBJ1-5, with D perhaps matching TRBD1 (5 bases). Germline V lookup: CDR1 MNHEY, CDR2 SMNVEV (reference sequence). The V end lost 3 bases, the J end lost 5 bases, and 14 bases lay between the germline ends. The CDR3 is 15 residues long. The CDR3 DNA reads TGTGCCAGCAGTTTGTCGACAGCTAATTATCAGCCCCAGCATTTT. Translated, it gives CASSLSTANYQPQHF.

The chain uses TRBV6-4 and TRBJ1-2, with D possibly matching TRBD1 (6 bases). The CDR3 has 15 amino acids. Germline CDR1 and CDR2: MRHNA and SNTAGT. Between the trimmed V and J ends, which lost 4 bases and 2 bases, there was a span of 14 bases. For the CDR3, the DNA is TGTGCCAGCAGTGCCGGGACAACAACGAACTATGGCTACACCTTC. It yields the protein CASSAGTTTNYGYTF.

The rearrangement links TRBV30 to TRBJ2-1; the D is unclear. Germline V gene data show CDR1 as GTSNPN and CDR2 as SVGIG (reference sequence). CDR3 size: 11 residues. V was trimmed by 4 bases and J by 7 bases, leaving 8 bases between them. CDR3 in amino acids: CAWTVANEQFF. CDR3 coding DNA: TGTGCCTGGACCGTGGCTAATGAGCAGTTCTTC.

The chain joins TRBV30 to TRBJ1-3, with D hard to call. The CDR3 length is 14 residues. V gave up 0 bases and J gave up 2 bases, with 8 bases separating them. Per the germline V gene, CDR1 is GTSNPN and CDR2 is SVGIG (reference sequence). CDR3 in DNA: TGTGCCTGGAGTGTTCTTCCCCCTGGAAACACCATATATTTT. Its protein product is CAWSVLPPGNTIYF.

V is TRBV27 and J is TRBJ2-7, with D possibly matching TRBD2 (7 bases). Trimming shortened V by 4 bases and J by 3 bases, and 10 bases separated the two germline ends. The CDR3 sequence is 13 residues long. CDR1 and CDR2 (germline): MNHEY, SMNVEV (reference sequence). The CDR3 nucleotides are TGTGCCAGCAGTTCGGGGGGCGACTACGAGCAGTACTTC. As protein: CASSSGGDYEQYF.